This TCR beta chain was sequenced during a study of blood T cell repertoires in COVID-19. Looked up from germline, CDR1 is KGHDR and CDR2 is SFDVKD. CDR3 length: 18 amino acids. V shed 5 bases and J 0 bases; nucleotides not matched to a gene: 7. Using immunoSEQ multiplex PCR, the repertoire was profiled, and TCRdb retains in-frame clones only, with some absent. The sample lists about 76,000 clones; around 88% were seen once. The chain recombines TRBV24-1 with TRBJ2-1, with TRBD2 matching over 12 bases. The sequenced sample consisted of peripheral blood. The sequence was obtained from a human donor in a cohort sampled during active COVID-19. The CDR3 DNA reads TGTGCCACCAGTGGGCACAGACTAGCGGGGGCCTCCTACAATGAGCAGTTCTTC. The encoded protein is CATSGHRLAGASYNEQFF.